This T cell receptor (beta chain) was found in a study of blood T cell repertoires in COVID-19. In the study overall: Specimens from acute and convalescent COVID-19 originated in the United States, Italy and Spain.

J was trimmed by 1 base and V by 4 bases; bases with no gene match: 10. In germline, CDR1 is SGHDT, CDR2 YYEEEE. The CDR3 runs 16 residues. Some clones are missing from TCRdb's copy, which holds only in-frame ones; the method was immunoSEQ multiplex PCR. The sample comprises just over 300,000 clones, around 84% of which are singletons, and over 3.5% rests with the top ten. This chain connects TRBV5-6 to TRBJ1-2; 7 bases match TRBD1. The origin of this receptor is a man aged 25-45 years who had recovered from COVID-19. The specimen was PBMCs or T cells enriched from blood (not recorded which). CDR3 DNA sequence: TGTGCCAGCAGCCTCGCCCGGGACAGCTATAACTATGGCTACACCTTC. This translates into CASSLARDSYNYGYTF.